This T cell receptor beta chain appears in the sequencing data of a study of beta chain features in type 1 diabetes. Whole-study results and caveats: VDJ junctions from patients with type 1 diabetes contained fewer insertions and more deletions. Shortening that was moderate but significant affected the TCRB CDR3s of Type 1 diabetes patients in all four CD4+ subsets. Shorter templates may be favored by PCR, equally so in patients and controls.

A note on this clone: What it binds is not known.

Investigators reverse transcribed all isolated RNA, so they sequenced expressed TCRB transcripts. Assay used: immunoSEQ multiplex PCR; TCRdb lists only in-frame clones, some missing. The sample has 500,000 to 650,000 clones; around 11% are singletons. The CDR3 contains 15 residues. V lost 8 bases, J lost 9 bases, and 11 bases stayed unmatched. CDR1 MNHNS and CDR2 SASEGT come from the germline V gene. This sequence was found in a man aged 25 to 45 with type 1 diabetes. V usage is TRBV6-1 and J usage is TRBJ2-1; TRBD2 matches 12 bases. Sequencing was carried out using naive CD4+ T cells from blood. The CDR3, as DNA: TGTGCCAGCCCTTCTCTAGCGGGGGGGCCATCTGAGCAGTTCTTC. Translating it yields CASPSLAGGPSEQFF.